This T cell receptor (beta chain) was recorded in a study of blood T cell repertoires in COVID-19. Sequencing used immunoSEQ multiplex PCR; TCRdb keeps in-frame clones, though not all of them. Of 150,000 to 250,000 clones in the sample, about nine tenths were seen once. CDR3 size: 11 residues. Germline V gives CDR1 SQVTM, CDR2 ANQGSEA. Losses at the gene ends were 4 bases for V and 6 bases for J; bases not matched to a gene: 2. Participants came from around 25 US areas, aged about 18 to 89 years. Participants reported their clinical history, and cohort assignment relied on those reports. This chain connects TRBV29-1 to TRBJ1-2; 7 bases align to TRBD1. This receptor was obtained from a woman aged 30 to 39 who had recovered from COVID-19. The sample comprised PBMCs or T cells enriched from blood (not recorded which). In nucleotides, the CDR3 is TGCAGCGTTGGACAGGGAGATGGCTACACCTTC. It yields the protein CSVGQGDGYTF.